A single T cell receptor (beta chain) is shown here with its context. The antigen remains undetermined. The junction and the germline gene differ at one end; a read error may be behind it. This record comes from a study of cytomegalovirus exposure and HLA in healthy donors. Overall study: The approximately 120 validation repertoires and the approximately 670 first-cohort repertoires shared a platform, a later analysis reported. General study results and limits: It was found in a later analysis that first-cohort TCR clusters tended to co-occur in the 90 to 150 validation repertoires. Among TCR sequences, most were rare, though some public TCRs appeared in many donors. Reportedly, cytomegalovirus status was diagnosed with high sensitivity and specificity.

Per germline, CDR1 SSHAT and CDR2 FNYEAQ (reference sequence). This CDR3 contains 14 residues. This table comes from immunoSEQ multiplex PCR, and its TCRdb copy is limited to in-frame clones, with some not included. The sample lists tens of thousands of clones, around 90% occurring once. The sequence came from a man younger than 35 in good health and CMV-seronegative. The chain employs TRBV7-7 and TRBJ2-5, with D possibly TRBD2 on 6 matching bases. Sequencing used PBMCs. This CDR3 is CASSLVSGEETQYF. CDR3 DNA sequence: TGTGCTAGCAGCTTAGTCTCGGGAGAAGAGACCCAGTACTTC.